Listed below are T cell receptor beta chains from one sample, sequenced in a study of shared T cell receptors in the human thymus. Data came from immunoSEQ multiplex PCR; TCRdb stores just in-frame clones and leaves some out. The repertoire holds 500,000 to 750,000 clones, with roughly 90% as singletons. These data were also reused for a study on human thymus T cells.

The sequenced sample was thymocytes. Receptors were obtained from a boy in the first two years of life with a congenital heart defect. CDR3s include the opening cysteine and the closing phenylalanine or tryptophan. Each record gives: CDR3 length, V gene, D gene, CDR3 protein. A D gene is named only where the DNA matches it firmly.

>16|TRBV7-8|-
CASSLALGTPTDTQYF
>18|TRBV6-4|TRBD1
CASSDTSRDRTFNYGYTF
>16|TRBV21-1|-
CASSPPWWTSGNEQFF
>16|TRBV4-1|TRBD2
CASSLPLAGGYNEQFF
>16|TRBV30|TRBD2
CAWSKRTSGKMNEQFF
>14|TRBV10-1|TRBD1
CASSTRDRAYEQYF
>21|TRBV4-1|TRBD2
CASSQDFQLALPVTSQETQYF
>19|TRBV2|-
CASSPRVGWASVYRYEQYF
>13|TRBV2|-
CAARRRAWYGYTF
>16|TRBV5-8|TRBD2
CASSQPRREGRETQYF
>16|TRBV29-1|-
CSVEAWVSGSTDTQYF